The clone carrying this T cell receptor (beta chain) showed up just once. Germline V gene lookup returns CDR1 MNHNS and CDR2 SASEGT. The CDR3 length is 15 residues. Trimming removed 3 bases from V and 0 bases from J, with 9 bases in between. This sample was taken from a study of shared clonotypes between healthy human individuals. In the study overall: Per donor, three plates held CD4 naive cells, three held CD4 memory, two held CD8 naive and one held CD8 memory.

A roughly 200 ng quantity of DNA, roughly 30,000 T cell genomes, went into the sorted-subset replicate PCRs. Here immunoSEQ multiplex PCR was the method, and the copy in TCRdb shows in-frame clones only, minus some. The sample consists of approximately 710,000 clones, around 90% of them appearing once. The TCR comes from a man between 18 and 29 years old in good health. Some clones in this sample may be carry-over from other donors' samples. Material for sequencing was memory CD8+ T cells from PBMCs. The subset here: CD45RO+ cells pooled with CCR7-negative TemRA cells. The genes are TRBV6-1 and TRBJ1-5; unclear D gene. The CDR3 bases are TGTGCCAGCAGTGACACGGGAAATAGCAATCAGCCCCAGCATTTT. Amino acid sequence: CASSDTGNSNQPQHF.